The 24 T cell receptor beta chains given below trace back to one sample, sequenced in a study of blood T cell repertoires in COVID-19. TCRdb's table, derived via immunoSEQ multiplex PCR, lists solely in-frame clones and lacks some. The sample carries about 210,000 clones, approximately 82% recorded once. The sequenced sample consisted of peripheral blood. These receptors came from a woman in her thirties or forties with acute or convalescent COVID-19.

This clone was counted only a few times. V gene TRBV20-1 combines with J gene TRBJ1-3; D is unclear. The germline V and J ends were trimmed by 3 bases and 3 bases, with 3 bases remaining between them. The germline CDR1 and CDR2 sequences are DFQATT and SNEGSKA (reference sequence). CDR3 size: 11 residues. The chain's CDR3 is CSASRGNTIYF. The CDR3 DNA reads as TGCAGTGCTAGTCGTGGAAACACCATATATTTT.

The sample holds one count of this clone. The CDR3: CASSLSRLAGEHSDEQFF. The CDR3 DNA reads as TGTGCCAGCAGTTTATCCCGACTAGCGGGAGAACACTCCGATGAGCAGTTCTTC. V gene TRBV27 combines with J gene TRBJ2-1, with 12 positions matching TRBD2. After removal of 0 bases from V and 8 bases from J, the junction contained 11 bases not matched to a gene. This CDR3 contains 18 residues. The germline V gene encodes CDR1 MNHEY and CDR2 SMNVEV (reference sequence).

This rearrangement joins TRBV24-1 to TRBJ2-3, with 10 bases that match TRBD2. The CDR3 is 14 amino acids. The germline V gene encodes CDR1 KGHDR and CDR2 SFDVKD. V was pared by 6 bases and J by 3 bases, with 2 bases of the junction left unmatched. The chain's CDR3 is CATSSGRATDTQYF. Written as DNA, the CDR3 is TGTGCCACCAGTAGCGGGAGGGCGACAGATACGCAGTATTTT.

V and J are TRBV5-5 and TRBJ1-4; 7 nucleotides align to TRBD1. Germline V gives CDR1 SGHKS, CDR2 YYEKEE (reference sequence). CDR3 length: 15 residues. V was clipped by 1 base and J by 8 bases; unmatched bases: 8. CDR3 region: CASSLSTGAGEKLFF. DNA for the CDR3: TGTGCCAGCAGCTTGTCAACAGGGGCTGGGGAAAAACTGTTTTTT. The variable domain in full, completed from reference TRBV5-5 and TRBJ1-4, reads DAGVTQSPTHLIKTRGQQVTLRCSPISGHKSVSWYQQVLGQGPQFIFQYYEKEERGRGNFPDRFSARQFPNYSSELNVNALLLGDSALYLCASSLSTGAGEKLFFGSGTQLSVL.

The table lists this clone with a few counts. DNA of the CDR3: TGTGCCAGCAGCGCGGGACAGACGGGTGTGGCTTTCTTT. It codes for CASSAGQTGVAFF. This chain connects TRBV9 to TRBJ1-1, with 7 positions matching TRBD1. This CDR3 comprises 13 residues. J gave up 11 bases and V 3 bases, and 10 bases lay outside the gene matches. CDR1 and CDR2 from the germline V gene are SGDLS and YYNGEE. Full variable domain (missing parts from reference TRBV9 and TRBJ1-1): DSGVTQTPKHLITATGQRVTLRCSPRSGDLSVYWYQQSLDQGLQFLIQYYNGEERAKGNILERFSAQQFPDLHSELNLSSLELGDSALYFCASSAGQTGVAFFGQGTRLTVV.

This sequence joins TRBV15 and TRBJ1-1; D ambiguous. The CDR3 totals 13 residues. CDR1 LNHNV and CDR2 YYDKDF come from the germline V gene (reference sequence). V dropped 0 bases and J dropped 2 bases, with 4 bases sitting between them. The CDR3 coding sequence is TGTGCCACCAGCAGAGACCTCAACACTGAAGCTTTCTTT. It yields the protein CATSRDLNTEAFF.

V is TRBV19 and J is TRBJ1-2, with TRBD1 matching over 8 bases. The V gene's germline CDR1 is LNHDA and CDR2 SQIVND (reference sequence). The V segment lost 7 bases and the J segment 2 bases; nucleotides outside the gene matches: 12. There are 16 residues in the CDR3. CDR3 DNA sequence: TGTGCCAGTACCCTTGGACAGGGAAGTGTCAACTATGGCTACACCTTC. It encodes CASTLGQGSVNYGYTF.

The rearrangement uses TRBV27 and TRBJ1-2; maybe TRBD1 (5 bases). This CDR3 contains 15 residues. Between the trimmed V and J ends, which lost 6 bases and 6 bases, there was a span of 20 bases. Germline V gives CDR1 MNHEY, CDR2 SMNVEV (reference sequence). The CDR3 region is CASSPRPPGINGYTF. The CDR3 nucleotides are TGTGCCAGCAGCCCCAGACCGCCAGGGATTAATGGCTACACCTTC.

The DNA of the CDR3 is TGCGCCAGCAGCCCGAGGACTAGCGGGAGTTCCTACAATGAGCAGTTCTTC. This codes for CASSPRTSGSSYNEQFF. The chain couples TRBV5-1 to TRBJ2-1; the match to TRBD2 covers 13 bases. CDR1 and CDR2 from the germline V gene are SGHRS and YFSETQ. V was clipped by 4 bases and J by 1 base; unmatched bases: 5. The length of the CDR3 is 17 residues.

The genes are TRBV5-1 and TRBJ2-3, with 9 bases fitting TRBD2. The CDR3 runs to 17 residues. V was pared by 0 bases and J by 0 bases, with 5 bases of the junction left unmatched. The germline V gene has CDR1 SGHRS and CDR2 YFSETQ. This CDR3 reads CASSLVASGTSTDTQYF. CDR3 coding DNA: TGCGCCAGCAGCTTGGTGGCTAGCGGGACTAGCACAGATACGCAGTATTTT.

The CDR3 DNA sequence: TGTGCCTGGAGTTTGTGGGAGCTGACCGCAGATACGCAGTATTTT. Protein product: CAWSLWELTADTQYF. The gene calls are TRBV30 and TRBJ2-3; tentative D call: TRBD2 (5 bases). Germline-derived CDR1 and CDR2 are GTSNPN and SVGIG (reference sequence). Trimming left V 2 bases short and J 4 bases short, with 16 bases between. The CDR3 totals 15 residues.

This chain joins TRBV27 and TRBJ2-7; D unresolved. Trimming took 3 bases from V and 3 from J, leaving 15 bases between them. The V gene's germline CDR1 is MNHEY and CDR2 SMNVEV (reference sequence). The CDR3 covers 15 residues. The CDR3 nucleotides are TGTGCCAGCAGTTTCGCGCAAATACCCTACTACGAGCAGTACTTC. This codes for CASSFAQIPYYEQYF.

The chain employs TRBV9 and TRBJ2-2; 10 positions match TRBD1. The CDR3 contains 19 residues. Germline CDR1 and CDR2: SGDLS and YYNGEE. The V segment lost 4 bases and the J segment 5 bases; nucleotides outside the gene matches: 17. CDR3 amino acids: CASSISPTDRGRWTGELFF. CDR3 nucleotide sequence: TGTGCCAGCAGCATAAGCCCCACCGACAGGGGGCGCTGGACCGGGGAGCTGTTTTTT.

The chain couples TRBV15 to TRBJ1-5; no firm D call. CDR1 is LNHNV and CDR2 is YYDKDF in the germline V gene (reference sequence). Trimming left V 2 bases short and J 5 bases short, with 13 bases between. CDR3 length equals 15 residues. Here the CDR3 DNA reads TGTGCCACCAGCAGAAGTCCATATGGAGATCAGCCCCAGCATTTT. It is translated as CATSRSPYGDQPQHF.

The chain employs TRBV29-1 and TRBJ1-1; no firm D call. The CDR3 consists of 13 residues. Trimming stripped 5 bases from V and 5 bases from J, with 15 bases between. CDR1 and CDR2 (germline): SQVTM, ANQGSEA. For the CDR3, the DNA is TGCAGCGTTCATGGACTGGCGGGGACTGAAGCTTTCTTT. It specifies CSVHGLAGTEAFF.

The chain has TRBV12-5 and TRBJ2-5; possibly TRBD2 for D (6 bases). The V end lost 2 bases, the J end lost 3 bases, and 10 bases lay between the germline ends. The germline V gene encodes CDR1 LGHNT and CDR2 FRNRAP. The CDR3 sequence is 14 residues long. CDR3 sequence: CASGLYGGKETQYF. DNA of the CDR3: TGTGCTAGTGGTTTGTATGGGGGGAAAGAGACCCAGTACTTC.

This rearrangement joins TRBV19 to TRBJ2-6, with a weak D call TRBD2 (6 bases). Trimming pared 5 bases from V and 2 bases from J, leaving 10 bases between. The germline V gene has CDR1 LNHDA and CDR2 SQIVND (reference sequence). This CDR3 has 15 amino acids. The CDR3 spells CASSRGSAGANVLTF. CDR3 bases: TGTGCCAGTAGTCGGGGGTCCGCTGGGGCCAACGTCCTGACTTTC.

DNA of the CDR3: TGTGCCAGCAGCTTAGGGTACGGACAGGGAGGAAGTCAGCCCCAGCATTTT. Its protein product is CASSLGYGQGGSQPQHF. V gene TRBV7-9 combines with J gene TRBJ1-5; 8 positions match TRBD1. With V trimmed by 1 base and J by 6 bases, 11 bases remained unmatched. There are 17 residues in the CDR3. Germline CDR1 reads SEHNR; CDR2 reads FQNEAQ (reference sequence). The full variable domain, its missing parts supplied by reference TRBV7-9 and TRBJ1-5, is DTGVSQNPRHKITKRGQNVTFRCDPISEHNRLYWYRQTLGQGPEFLTYFQNEAQLEKSRLLSDRFSAERPKGSFSTLEIQRTEQGDSAMYLCASSLGYGQGGSQPQHFGDGTRLSIL.

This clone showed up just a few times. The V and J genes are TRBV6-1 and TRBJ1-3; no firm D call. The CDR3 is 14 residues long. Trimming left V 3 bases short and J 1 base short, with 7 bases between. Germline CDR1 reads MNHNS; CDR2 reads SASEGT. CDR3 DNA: TGTGCCAGCAGTGAGTCAGGATCTGGAAACACCATATATTTT. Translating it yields CASSESGSGNTIYF.

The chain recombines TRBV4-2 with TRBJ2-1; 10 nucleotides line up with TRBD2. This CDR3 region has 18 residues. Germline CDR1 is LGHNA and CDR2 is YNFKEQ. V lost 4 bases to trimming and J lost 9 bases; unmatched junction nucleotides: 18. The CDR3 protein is CASSRLDSSGSSFGEQFF. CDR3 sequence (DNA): TGTGCCAGCAGCCGCCTTGATTCTAGCGGGAGTTCTTTTGGTGAGCAGTTCTTC.

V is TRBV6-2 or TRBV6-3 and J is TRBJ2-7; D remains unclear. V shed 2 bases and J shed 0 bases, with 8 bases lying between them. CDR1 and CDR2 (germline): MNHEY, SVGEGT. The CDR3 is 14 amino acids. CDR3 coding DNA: TGTGCCAGCAGTTACCCTAGTGACTCCTACGAGCAGTACTTC. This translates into CASSYPSDSYEQYF.

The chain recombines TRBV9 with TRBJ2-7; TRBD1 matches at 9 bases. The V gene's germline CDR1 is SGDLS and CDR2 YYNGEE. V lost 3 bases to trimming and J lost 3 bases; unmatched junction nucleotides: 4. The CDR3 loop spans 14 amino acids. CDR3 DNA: TGTGCCAGCAGCGCTGGACAGGGGCTCTACGAGCAGTACTTC. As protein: CASSAGQGLYEQYF.

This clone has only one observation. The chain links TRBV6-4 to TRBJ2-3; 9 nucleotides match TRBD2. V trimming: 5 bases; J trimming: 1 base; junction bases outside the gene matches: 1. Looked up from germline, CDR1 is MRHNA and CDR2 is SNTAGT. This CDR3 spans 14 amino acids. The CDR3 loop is CASSWTSGTDTQYF. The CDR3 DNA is TGTGCCAGCAGTTGGACTAGCGGCACAGATACGCAGTATTTT.

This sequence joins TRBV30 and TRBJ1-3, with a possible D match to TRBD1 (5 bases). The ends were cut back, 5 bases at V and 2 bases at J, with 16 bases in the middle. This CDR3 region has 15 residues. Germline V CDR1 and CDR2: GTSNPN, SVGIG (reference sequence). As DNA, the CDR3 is TGTGCCTGGGATCCGGGACTTCAGACTGGAAACACCATATATTTT. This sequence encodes CAWDPGLQTGNTIYF.